This TCR beta chain was recovered during a study of sequential checkpoint blockade in melanoma. On the study more broadly: Under 25 patients had matched tumor biopsies before treatment and at week 13 after nivolumab or ipilimumab alone.

Indicated treatment: randomized to nivolumab then ipilimumab (arm A) or the reverse (arm B). Assay: immunoSEQ multiplex PCR; the TCRdb copy retains only in-frame clones and omits some. The sample contains 9,000 to 13,000 clones, 25% to 30% of which appear only once. This clone was recorded at least ten times. Its antigen is unidentified. Study-wide points: Pretreatment TIL clonality tracked with response in the nivolumab-first arm. Patients with week-13 increases in T-cell fraction and clonality benefited about 30 times more often. PD-L1 staining and CD8+ counts, not mutational load, tracked tumor T-cell clonality.

The sequenced sample was tumor tissue (inferred from file names), obtained from a patient given nivolumab and ipilimumab in sequence. This TCR was sampled from a human donor with melanoma.

CDR3 protein: CASNPSGGIDTQYF. As DNA, the CDR3 is TGTGCCAGCAACCCAAGCGGGGGAATAGATACGCAGTATTTT. The chain joins TRBV11-3 to TRBJ2-3; 8 positions agree with TRBD2. J was trimmed by 5 bases and V by 7 bases; bases with no gene match: 8. The CDR3 is 14 amino acids. Per germline, CDR1 SGHNT and CDR2 YENEEA.